This entry concerns a single TCR beta chain. V gave up 6 bases and J gave up 3 bases, with 15 bases separating them. The V gene's germline CDR1 is SEHNR and CDR2 FQNEAQ (reference sequence). The length of the CDR3 is 15 residues. Source study methods: The authors estimated nucleated cell counts from reference gene primer amplification. Data came from immunoSEQ multiplex PCR; TCRdb stores just in-frame clones and leaves some out. For V, J and clone size, that table is used; D and trimming come from the DNA. The repertoire has some 220,000 clones, around 84% of them found once; the top ten carry 5% to 6.5%. The entry originates in a study of blood T cell repertoires in COVID-19. Study information: The study drew acute and convalescent COVID-19 samples from the United States, Italy and Spain.

The receptor comes from a woman aged 55-70 years who had recovered from COVID-19. The sequenced sample was peripheral blood. The gene calls are TRBV7-9 and TRBJ1-3; D is perhaps TRBD1 (6 bases). The CDR3 coding sequence is TGTGCCAGCAGATCCACAGGGAAAGGTGGAAACACCATATATTTT. This encodes CASRSTGKGGNTIYF. Using reference TRBV7-9 and TRBJ1-3 for the parts outside the CDR3, the full variable domain is DTGVSQNPRHKITKRGQNVTFRCDPISEHNRLYWYRQTLGQGPEFLTYFQNEAQLEKSRLLSDRFSAERPKGSFSTLEIQRTEQGDSAMYLCASRSTGKGGNTIYFGEGSWLTVV.